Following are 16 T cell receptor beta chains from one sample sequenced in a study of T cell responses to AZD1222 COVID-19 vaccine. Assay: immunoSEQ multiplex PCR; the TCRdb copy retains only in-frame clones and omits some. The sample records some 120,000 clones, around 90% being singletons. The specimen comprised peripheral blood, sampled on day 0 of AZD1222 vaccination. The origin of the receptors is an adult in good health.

In DNA, the CDR3 is TGTGCCTGGAGTAAGACTAGCTATAATTTGTACGAGCAGTACTTC. Amino acid sequence: CAWSKTSYNLYEQYF. The rearrangement uses TRBV30 and TRBJ2-7; 7 positions agree with TRBD2. The CDR3 extends over 15 amino acids. Trimming cost V 2 bases and J 4 bases; bases outside gene matches: 11. Germline CDR1 reads GTSNPN; CDR2 reads SVGIG (reference sequence).

CDR3 protein: CASSYGTGGVGDEQYF. Written as DNA, the CDR3 is TGTGCCAGCAGTTACGGGACAGGGGGCGTTGGGGACGAGCAGTACTTC. This chain joins TRBV6-6 and TRBJ2-7; 12 bases are shared with TRBD1. Trimming removed 2 bases from V and 5 bases from J; junction bases left unmatched: 7. The CDR3 contains 16 residues. From germline, CDR1 is MNHNY and CDR2 SVGAGI (reference sequence).

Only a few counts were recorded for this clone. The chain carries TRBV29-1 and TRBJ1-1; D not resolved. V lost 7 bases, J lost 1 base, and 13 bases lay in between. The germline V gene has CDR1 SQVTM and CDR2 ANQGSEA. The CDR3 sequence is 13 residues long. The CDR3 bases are TGCAGCGCGCTCCCCCAGGCGAACACTGAAGCTTTCTTT. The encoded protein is CSALPQANTEAFF. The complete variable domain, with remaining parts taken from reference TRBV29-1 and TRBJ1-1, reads SAVISQKPSRDICQRGTSLTIQCQVDSQVTMMFWYRQQPGQSLTLIATANQGSEATYESGFVIDKFPISRPNLTFSTLTVSNMSPEDSSIYLCSALPQANTEAFFGQGTRLTVV.

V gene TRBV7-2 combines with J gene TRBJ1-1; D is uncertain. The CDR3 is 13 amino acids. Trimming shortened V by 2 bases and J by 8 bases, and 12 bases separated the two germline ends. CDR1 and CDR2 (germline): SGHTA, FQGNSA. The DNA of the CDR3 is TGTGCCAGCAGCTTATTACTTGAGGGAGAAGCTTTCTTT. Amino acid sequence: CASSLLLEGEAFF.

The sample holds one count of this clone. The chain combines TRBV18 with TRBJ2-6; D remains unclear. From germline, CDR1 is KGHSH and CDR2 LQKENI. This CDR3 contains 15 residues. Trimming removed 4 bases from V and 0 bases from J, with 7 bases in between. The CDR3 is CASSRGGSGANVLTF. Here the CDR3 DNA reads TGTGCCAGCTCACGCGGCGGCTCTGGGGCCAACGTCCTGACTTTC. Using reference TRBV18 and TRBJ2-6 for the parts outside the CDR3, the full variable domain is NAGVMQNPRHLVRRRGQEARLRCSPMKGHSHVYWYRQLPEEGLKFMVYLQKENIIDESGMPKERFSAEFPKEGPSILRIQQVVRGDSAAYFCASSRGGSGANVLTFGAGSRLTVL.

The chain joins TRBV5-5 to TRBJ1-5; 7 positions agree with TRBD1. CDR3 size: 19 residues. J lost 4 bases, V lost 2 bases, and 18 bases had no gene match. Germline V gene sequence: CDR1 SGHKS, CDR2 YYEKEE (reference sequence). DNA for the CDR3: TGTGCCAGCAGCTTTTCCGGGACAGAACAACTTTGGGGGAATCAGCCCCAGCATTTT. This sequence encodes CASSFSGTEQLWGNQPQHF.

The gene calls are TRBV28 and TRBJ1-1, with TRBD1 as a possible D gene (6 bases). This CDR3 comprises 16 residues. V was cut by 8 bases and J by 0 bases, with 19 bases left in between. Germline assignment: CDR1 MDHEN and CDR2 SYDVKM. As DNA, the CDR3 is TGTGCCAGCCCTAGCGTGGGTACAGGGATGAACACTGAAGCTTTCTTT. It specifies CASPSVGTGMNTEAFF.

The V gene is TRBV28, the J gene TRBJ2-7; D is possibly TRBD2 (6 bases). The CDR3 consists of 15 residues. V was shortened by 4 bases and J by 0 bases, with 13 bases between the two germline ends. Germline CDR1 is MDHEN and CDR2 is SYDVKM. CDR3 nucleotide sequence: TGTGCCAGCAGTTACGGTAGCGGTAGCTCCTACGAGCAGTACTTC. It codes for CASSYGSGSSYEQYF.

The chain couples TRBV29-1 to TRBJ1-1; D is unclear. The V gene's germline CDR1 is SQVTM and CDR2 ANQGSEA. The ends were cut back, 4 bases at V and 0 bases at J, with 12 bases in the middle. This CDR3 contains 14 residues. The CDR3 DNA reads TGCAGCGTTGTTCCACTCACCCTGAACACTGAAGCTTTCTTT. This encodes CSVVPLTLNTEAFF.

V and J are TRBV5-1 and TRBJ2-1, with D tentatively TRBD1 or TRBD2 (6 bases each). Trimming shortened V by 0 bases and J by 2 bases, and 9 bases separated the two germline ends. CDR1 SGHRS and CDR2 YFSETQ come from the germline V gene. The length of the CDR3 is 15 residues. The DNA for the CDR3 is TGCGCCAGCAGCTTGGGGGGGGCCCCCTACAATGAGCAGTTCTTC. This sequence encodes CASSLGGAPYNEQFF.

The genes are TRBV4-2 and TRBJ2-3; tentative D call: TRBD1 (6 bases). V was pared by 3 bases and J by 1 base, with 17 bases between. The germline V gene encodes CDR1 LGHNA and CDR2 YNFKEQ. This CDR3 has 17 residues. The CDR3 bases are TGTGCCAGCAGCCACCAAATTACAGGGTCCGGCACAGATACGCAGTATTTT. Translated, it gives CASSHQITGSGTDTQYF.

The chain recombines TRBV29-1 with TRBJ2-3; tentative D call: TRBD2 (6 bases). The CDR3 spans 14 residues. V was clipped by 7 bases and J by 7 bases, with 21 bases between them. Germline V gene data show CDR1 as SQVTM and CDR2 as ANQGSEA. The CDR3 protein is CSAPLGGAMHTQYF. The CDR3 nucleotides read TGCAGCGCCCCTCTTGGCGGGGCCATGCATACGCAGTATTTT.

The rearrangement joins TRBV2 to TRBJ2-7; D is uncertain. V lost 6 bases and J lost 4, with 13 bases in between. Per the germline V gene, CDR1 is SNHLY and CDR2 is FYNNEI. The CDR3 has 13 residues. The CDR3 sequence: CASSVYTIYEQYF. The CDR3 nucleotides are TGTGCCAGCAGCGTGTACACCATTTACGAGCAGTACTTC.

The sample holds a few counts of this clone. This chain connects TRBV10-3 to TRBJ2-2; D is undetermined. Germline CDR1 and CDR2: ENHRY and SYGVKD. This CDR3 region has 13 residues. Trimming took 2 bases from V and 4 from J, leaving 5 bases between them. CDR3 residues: CAISEGFTGELFF. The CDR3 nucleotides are TGTGCCATCAGTGAGGGTTTCACCGGGGAGCTGTTTTTT.

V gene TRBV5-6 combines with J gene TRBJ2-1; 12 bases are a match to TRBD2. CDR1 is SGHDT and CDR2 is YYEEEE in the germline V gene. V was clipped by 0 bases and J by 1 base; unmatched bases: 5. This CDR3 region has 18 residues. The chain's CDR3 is CASSLGPSGGVSYNEQFF. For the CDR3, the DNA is TGTGCCAGCAGCTTGGGTCCTAGCGGGGGGGTTTCCTACAATGAGCAGTTCTTC.

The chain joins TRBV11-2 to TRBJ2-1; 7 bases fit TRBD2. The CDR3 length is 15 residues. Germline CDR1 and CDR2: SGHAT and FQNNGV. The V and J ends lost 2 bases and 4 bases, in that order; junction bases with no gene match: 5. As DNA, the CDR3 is TGTGCCAGCAGCTTAACGGGGGGTAGTTACAATGAGCAGTTCTTC. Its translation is CASSLTGGSYNEQFF.